One and the same sample provided the 32 T cell receptor beta chains below, sequenced in a study of CD8+ T cells in alopecia areata. Extracted RNA was reverse transcribed, and the resulting cDNA served as sequencing template. Data came from immunoSEQ multiplex PCR; TCRdb stores just in-frame clones and leaves some out. The sample carries 210,000 or so clones, approximately 72% recorded once. Treatment given: oral pan-JAK inhibitor, 5-10 mg twice daily. Specimen: CD4+ T cells sorted from blood, collected at week 44, from a patient treated with tofacitinib. The receptors come from a human donor with alopecia areata.

This clone was seen only a few times. In the same sample, other DNA sequences code for this CDR3. The V and J genes are TRBV5-6 and TRBJ1-5; TRBD1 might be the D (5 bases). This CDR3 region has 15 residues. V was clipped by 1 base and J by 2 bases, with 10 bases between them. Germline CDR1 is SGHDT and CDR2 is YYEEEE. The CDR3 sequence: CASSLKGFGNQPQHF. In DNA, the CDR3 is TGTGCCAGCAGCTTGAAGGGGTTCGGCAATCAGCCCCAGCATTTT.

Note on this clone: This is likely a read error, given that the CDR3 carries no conserved phenylalanine or tryptophan at its end. Because the CDR3's place on the DNA is in doubt, the DNA is left out and the CDR3 is given as listed by TCRdb. The rearrangement uses TRBV7-2 and TRBJ2-7; TRBD1, the table's D call, lacks a check against the DNA. The CDR3 contains 9 residues when both ends are counted. Looked up from germline, CDR1 is SGHTA and CDR2 is FQGNSA. CDR3 sequence: CASSLLVGA.

The V and J genes are TRBV5-1 and TRBJ2-5, with no clear D. Germline V gene sequence: CDR1 SGHRS, CDR2 YFSETQ. The length of the CDR3 is 13 residues. Between the trimmed V and J ends, which lost 1 base and 5 bases, there was a span of 9 bases. The CDR3 reads CASSLNSPETQYF. For the CDR3, the DNA is TGCGCCAGCAGCTTGAACAGTCCGGAGACCCAGTACTTC.

As to this clone: A junction end diverges from the germline sequence, so it may reflect a read error. Other nucleotide sequences from this sample produce the same CDR3. J is TRBJ1-1 and V is TRBV29-1; 7 positions agree with TRBD1. The CDR3 consists of 13 residues. Per the germline V gene, CDR1 is SQVTM and CDR2 is ANQGSEA. CDR3 nucleotides: TGCAGCGTCAACAGGGGAACGAACACCGAAGCTTTCTTT. Its protein product is CSVNRGTNTEAFF.

This clone was seen a handful of times. This chain links TRBV5-4 with TRBJ1-4, with 7 bases lining up with TRBD1. The V gene end was trimmed by 3 bases and the J gene end by 8 bases; junction bases not matched to a gene: 10. Germline V gene sequence: CDR1 SGHNT, CDR2 YYREEE (reference sequence). The CDR3 spans 15 residues. The CDR3 DNA reads as TGTGCCAGCAGCTCAAAGAGACAGGGTTGGGAAAAACTGTTTTTT. As protein: CASSSKRQGWEKLFF.

V gene TRBV18 combines with J gene TRBJ2-5, with 7 bases lining up with TRBD1. This CDR3 contains 15 residues. Germline CDR1 KGHSH, CDR2 LQKENI. The V and J ends lost 4 bases and 2 bases, in that order; junction bases with no gene match: 7. Here the CDR3 DNA reads TGTGCCAGCTCACAAACCGGGACAGCTCAAGAGACCCAGTACTTC. This translates into CASSQTGTAQETQYF.

The gene calls are TRBV5-1 and TRBJ2-7; D gene unclear. Between the trimmed V and J ends, which lost 0 bases and 2 bases, there was a span of 9 bases. The CDR3 length is 14 residues. Germline V gene sequence: CDR1 SGHRS, CDR2 YFSETQ. CDR3 residues: CASSLDGLAYEQYF. The CDR3 DNA reads as TGCGCCAGCAGCTTGGATGGGTTAGCCTACGAGCAGTACTTC.

The chain has TRBV6-5 and TRBJ2-3; D tentatively fits TRBD1 or TRBD2 (5 bases each). Germline CDR1 reads MNHEY; CDR2 reads SVGAGI. The CDR3 sequence is 14 residues long. V shed 7 bases and J shed 2 bases, with 13 bases lying between them. The CDR3 reads CASTRDRDTDTQYF. CDR3 DNA sequence: TGTGCCAGCACCCGGGACCGGGACACAGATACGCAGTATTTT.

This chain connects TRBV29-1 to TRBJ2-5, with D possibly being TRBD1 or TRBD2 (5 bases each). The CDR3 covers 10 residues. With 7 bases removed from V and 5 bases from J, the gap between germline ends came to 8 bases. Per the germline V gene, CDR1 is SQVTM and CDR2 is ANQGSEA. The CDR3 DNA reads TGCAGCGGAGGGGAGGAGACCCAGTACTTC. This encodes CSGGEETQYF.

J is TRBJ1-2 and V is TRBV27; D may be TRBD1 (5 bases). The CDR3 runs 17 residues. Germline-derived CDR1 and CDR2 are MNHEY and SMNVEV (reference sequence). V lost 0 bases and J 3 bases, leaving 17 bases between the germline ends. CDR3 bases: TGTGCCAGCAGTTTATCGGGCGGGGGAGGAGGGTACTATGGCTACACCTTC. Translating it yields CASSLSGGGGGYYGYTF.

This clone was seen more than once but under ten times. The rearrangement joins TRBV10-3 to TRBJ1-2, with a weak D call TRBD1 (5 bases). From germline, CDR1 is ENHRY and CDR2 SYGVKD. This CDR3 is 17 amino acids long. V lost 3 bases to trimming and J lost 0 bases, with 17 bases between them. CDR3 region: CAISEVLNRRSNYGYTF. The CDR3, as DNA: TGTGCCATCAGTGAAGTTCTAAACAGGCGCTCTAACTATGGCTACACCTTC.

The gene calls are TRBV5-1 and TRBJ1-2; TRBD1 matches at 12 bases. This CDR3 is 15 amino acids long. Germline assignment: CDR1 SGHRS and CDR2 YFSETQ. J was trimmed by 0 bases and V by 5 bases; bases with no gene match: 2. The CDR3 DNA sequence: TGCGCCAGCAGGCGGGACAGGGGGCCTAACTATGGCTACACCTTC. It encodes CASRRDRGPNYGYTF.

The CDR3 loop reads CSPSPIPLSYGYTF. CDR3 coding DNA: TGCAGCCCAAGTCCCATCCCCTTGAGCTATGGCTACACCTTC. V is TRBV29-1 and J is TRBJ1-2; no firm D call. The CDR3 spans 14 residues. Germline CDR1 SQVTM, CDR2 ANQGSEA. Trimming cost V 8 bases and J 4 bases, with 20 bases left between them.

The rearrangement links TRBV2 to TRBJ2-3, with 12 bases identical to TRBD2. Losses at the gene ends were 3 bases for V and 6 bases for J; bases not matched to a gene: 7. The CDR3 contains 16 residues. CDR1 SNHLY and CDR2 FYNNEI come from the germline V gene. The CDR3 DNA reads as TGTGCCAGCAGTGACCTACTAGCGGGGGGCTCGGATACGCAGTATTTT. The encoded protein is CASSDLLAGGSDTQYF.

The gene calls are TRBV30 and TRBJ2-7; a weak D match, TRBD1 (5 bases). The CDR3 runs 14 residues. The germline V and J ends were trimmed by 0 bases and 3 bases, with 12 bases remaining between them. Germline V CDR1 and CDR2: GTSNPN, SVGIG (reference sequence). The CDR3 nucleotides are TGTGCCTGGAGTGTAGAGGCAGGGAACTACGAGCAGTACTTC. This encodes CAWSVEAGNYEQYF.

In this sample, this clone turned up a few times. This chain uses TRBV29-1 with TRBJ2-3; 8 nucleotides agree with TRBD1. V was clipped by 6 bases and J by 2 bases; unmatched bases: 13. Per germline, CDR1 SQVTM and CDR2 ANQGSEA. This CDR3 is 16 amino acids long. CDR3 protein: CSVRKGDRGFTDTQYF. DNA of the CDR3: TGCAGCGTCCGTAAGGGTGACAGGGGATTCACAGATACGCAGTATTTT.

There are a few counts of this clone. This chain links TRBV5-6 with TRBJ1-2; 7 bases match TRBD1. V shed 4 bases and J 5 bases; nucleotides not matched to a gene: 5. CDR1 SGHDT and CDR2 YYEEEE come from the germline V gene. This CDR3 is built from 13 residues. The DNA for the CDR3 is TGTGCCAGCAGCCCACAGGGGAAGTATGGCTACACCTTC. This sequence encodes CASSPQGKYGYTF.

This clone was counted a single time. The V gene is TRBV7-9, the J gene TRBJ1-5, with a possible D match to TRBD1 (5 bases). There are 12 residues in the CDR3. Trimming cost V 2 bases and J 7 bases, with 6 bases left between them. Germline V gene sequence: CDR1 SEHNR, CDR2 FQNEAQ (reference sequence). CDR3: CASSLQGQPQHF. In DNA form, the CDR3 reads TGTGCCAGCAGCTTACAGGGACAGCCCCAGCATTTT.

This clone was observed many times. The chain links TRBV4-1 to TRBJ2-5, with 8 bases fitting TRBD2. Trimming at V came to 0 bases and at J to 4 bases, leaving 10 bases not matched to a gene. The CDR3 is made up of 17 amino acids. The germline V gene has CDR1 MGHRA and CDR2 YSYEKL. CDR3 region: CASSQDPHAGGRETQYF. Written as DNA, the CDR3 is TGCGCCAGCAGCCAAGACCCCCACGCGGGGGGCCGAGAGACCCAGTACTTC.

CDR3 sequence: CASSPGHSYNSPLHF. The DNA for the CDR3 is TGCGCCAGCAGCCCCGGACACTCCTATAATTCACCCCTCCACTTT. V usage is TRBV4-1 and J usage is TRBJ1-6, with D tentatively TRBD1 (5 bases). The CDR3 covers 15 residues. Germline loops: CDR1 MGHRA, CDR2 YSYEKL. The germline V and J ends were trimmed by 4 bases and 0 bases, with 7 bases remaining between them.

The chain uses TRBV7-2 and TRBJ2-2, with D perhaps assigned TRBD1 or TRBD2 (6 bases each). Germline CDR1 and CDR2: SGHTA and FQGNSA. V lost 4 bases, J lost 0 bases, and 9 bases lay in between. The CDR3 length is 15 residues. The CDR3 sequence: CASSSGAPNTGELFF. DNA of the CDR3: TGTGCCAGCAGCTCGGGGGCTCCGAACACCGGGGAGCTGTTTTTT.

This clone was detected a few times. This sample also contains other DNA sequences that code for the same CDR3. The rearrangement links TRBV29-1 to TRBJ2-6, with D unresolved. There are 13 residues in the CDR3. Trimming shortened V by 4 bases and J by 4 bases, and 8 bases separated the two germline ends. CDR1 and CDR2 (germline): SQVTM, ANQGSEA. CDR3 protein: CSVAVSGANVLTF. The CDR3 DNA is TGCAGCGTTGCGGTGTCCGGGGCCAACGTCCTGACTTTC.

This clone was observed a handful of times. The chain couples TRBV10-3 to TRBJ1-3; D is uncertain. CDR3 length: 14 residues. Germline CDR1 is ENHRY and CDR2 is SYGVKD. The V gene lost 0 bases and the J gene lost 6 bases, with 9 bases spanning the gap. The CDR3 DNA follows: TGTGCCATCAGTGAGTCAACCGGCCCAAACACCATATATTTT. It specifies CAISESTGPNTIYF.

This chain uses TRBV30 with TRBJ1-1; D uncertain. Trimming stripped 0 bases from V and 1 base from J, with 9 bases between. From germline, CDR1 is GTSNPN and CDR2 SVGIG (reference sequence). CDR3 size: 14 residues. The CDR3 loop is CAWSVGRWNTEAFF. The CDR3 region has the DNA TGTGCCTGGAGTGTCGGCAGGTGGAACACTGAAGCTTTCTTT.

V is TRBV4-3 and J is TRBJ1-4; D is undetermined. Looked up from germline, CDR1 is LGHNA and CDR2 is YSLEER. The CDR3 spans 12 residues. The V end lost 2 bases, the J end lost 8 bases, and 6 bases lay between the germline ends. For the CDR3, the DNA is TGCGCCAGCAGCCAAAGGCGGGAAAAACTGTTTTTT. Translated: CASSQRREKLFF.

This chain links TRBV18 with TRBJ2-1; 9 nucleotides align to TRBD1. CDR1 KGHSH and CDR2 LQKENI come from the germline V gene. After removal of 3 bases from V and 9 bases from J, the junction contained 3 bases not matched to a gene. This CDR3 contains 13 residues. The CDR3 DNA follows: TGTGCCAGCTCACCGGGACAGGGCGGTGAGCAGTTCTTC. Translating it yields CASSPGQGGEQFF.

The CDR3 spells CASSLVAGREPNSPLHF. CDR3 in DNA: TGTGCCAGCAGCTTAGTCGCGGGCCGGGAACCCAATTCACCCCTCCACTTT. The chain couples TRBV7-2 to TRBJ1-6; the D is unclear. V gave up 1 base and J gave up 7 bases, with 17 bases separating them. CDR1 is SGHTA and CDR2 is FQGNSA in the germline V gene. The CDR3 has 17 residues.

The chain recombines TRBV6-1 with TRBJ1-6; D not certain. Germline V gene sequence: CDR1 MNHNS, CDR2 SASEGT. Deletions cut 3 bases from V and 10 bases from J, with 10 bases between. The CDR3 covers 13 residues. CDR3 sequence reads: CASSDRSGSPLHF. CDR3 in DNA: TGTGCCAGCAGTGATAGGTCGGGATCACCCCTCCACTTT.

This chain joins TRBV2 and TRBJ2-1; tentatively, D is TRBD1 (6 bases). Germline V gene sequence: CDR1 SNHLY, CDR2 FYNNEI. CDR3 length: 15 amino acids. V lost 8 bases to trimming and J lost 0 bases, with 14 bases between them. Written as DNA, the CDR3 is TGTGCCAGCGGTTTAACAGGGAGCTCCTACAATGAGCAGTTCTTC. Translating it yields CASGLTGSSYNEQFF.

The CDR3 reads CASSIDYEQYF. The CDR3 DNA sequence: TGTGCCAGCAGCATCGACTACGAGCAGTACTTC. J is TRBJ2-7 and V is TRBV6-6; D gene ambiguous. V lost 6 bases, J lost 3 bases, and 6 bases lay in between. This CDR3 has 11 amino acids. Germline V gene data show CDR1 as MNHNY and CDR2 as SVGAGI (reference sequence).

This clone was recorded only once. The CDR3 DNA reads as TGCAGCGTTCGGAGGGCAGGGAGAAGTTTCTTT. This sequence encodes CSVRRAGRSFF. The rearrangement links TRBV29-1 to TRBJ1-1; possibly TRBD1 for D (5 bases). The CDR3 length is 11 residues. Germline CDR1 reads SQVTM; CDR2 reads ANQGSEA. The V gene lost 5 bases and the J gene lost 13 bases, with 17 bases spanning the gap.

The J gene is TRBJ1-5, the V gene TRBV29-1, with 9 positions matching TRBD1. This CDR3 contains 13 residues. Germline CDR1 and CDR2: SQVTM and ANQGSEA. Trimming at V came to 2 bases and at J to 7 bases, leaving 3 bases not matched to a gene. The CDR3 protein is CSVETGGGQPQHF. CDR3 nucleotide sequence: TGCAGCGTTGAAACAGGGGGCGGACAGCCCCAGCATTTT. The whole variable domain, filled in from reference TRBV29-1 and TRBJ1-5, reads SAVISQKPSRDICQRGTSLTIQCQVDSQVTMMFWYRQQPGQSLTLIATANQGSEATYESGFVIDKFPISRPNLTFSTLTVSNMSPEDSSIYLCSVETGGGQPQHFGDGTRLSIL.